This entry concerns a single T cell receptor (beta chain). Its antigen is not identified. Then a second PCR, running roughly 7 to 11 cycles, was carried out with a sample-barcoded 5' primer and a J-beta primer mix. Every cDNA was tagged by a template-switch adaptor with 12 random nucleotides. TCRdb itself ran the 5' RACE reads through MiXCR, one entry per CDR3 protein. Counted here are about 680,000 distinct CDR3 sequences, roughly 49% occurring once; the ten biggest clones make up 30% to 35%. V gave up 7 bases and J gave up 2 bases; unmatched junction bases: 4. CDR1 and CDR2 from the germline V gene are MNHNS and SASEGT. This CDR3 is 14 amino acids long. The data derive from a study of blood T cells in healthy people across ages. Overall study findings and caveats: TCR beta diversity was tightly associated with the proportion of naive T cells.

The chain is built from TRBV6-1 and TRBJ2-1; 8 nucleotides match TRBD2. This receptor was identified in a woman in her fifties or sixties in good health. The sequencing input was blood. This CDR3 reads CASKRGQTYNEQFF. In nucleotides, the CDR3 is TGTGCCAGCAAGCGGGGGCAGACCTACAATGAGCAGTTCTTC.